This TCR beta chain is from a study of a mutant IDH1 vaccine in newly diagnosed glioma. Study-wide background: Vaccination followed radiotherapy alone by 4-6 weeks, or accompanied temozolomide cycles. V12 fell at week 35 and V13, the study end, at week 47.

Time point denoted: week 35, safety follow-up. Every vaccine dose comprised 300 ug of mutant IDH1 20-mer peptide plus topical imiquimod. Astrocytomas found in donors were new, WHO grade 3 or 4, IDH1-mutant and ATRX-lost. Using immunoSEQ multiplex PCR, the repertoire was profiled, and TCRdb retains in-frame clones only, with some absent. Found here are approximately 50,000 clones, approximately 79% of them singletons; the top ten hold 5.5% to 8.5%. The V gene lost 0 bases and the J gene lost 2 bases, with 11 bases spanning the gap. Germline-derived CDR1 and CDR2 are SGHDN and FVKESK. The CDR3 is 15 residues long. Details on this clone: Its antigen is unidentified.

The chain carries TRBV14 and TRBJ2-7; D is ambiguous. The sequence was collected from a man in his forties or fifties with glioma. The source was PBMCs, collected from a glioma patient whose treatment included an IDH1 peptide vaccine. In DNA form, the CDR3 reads TGTGCCAGCAGCCAAGATGGGAACAGCCCCTACGAGCAGTACTTC. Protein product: CASSQDGNSPYEQYF.